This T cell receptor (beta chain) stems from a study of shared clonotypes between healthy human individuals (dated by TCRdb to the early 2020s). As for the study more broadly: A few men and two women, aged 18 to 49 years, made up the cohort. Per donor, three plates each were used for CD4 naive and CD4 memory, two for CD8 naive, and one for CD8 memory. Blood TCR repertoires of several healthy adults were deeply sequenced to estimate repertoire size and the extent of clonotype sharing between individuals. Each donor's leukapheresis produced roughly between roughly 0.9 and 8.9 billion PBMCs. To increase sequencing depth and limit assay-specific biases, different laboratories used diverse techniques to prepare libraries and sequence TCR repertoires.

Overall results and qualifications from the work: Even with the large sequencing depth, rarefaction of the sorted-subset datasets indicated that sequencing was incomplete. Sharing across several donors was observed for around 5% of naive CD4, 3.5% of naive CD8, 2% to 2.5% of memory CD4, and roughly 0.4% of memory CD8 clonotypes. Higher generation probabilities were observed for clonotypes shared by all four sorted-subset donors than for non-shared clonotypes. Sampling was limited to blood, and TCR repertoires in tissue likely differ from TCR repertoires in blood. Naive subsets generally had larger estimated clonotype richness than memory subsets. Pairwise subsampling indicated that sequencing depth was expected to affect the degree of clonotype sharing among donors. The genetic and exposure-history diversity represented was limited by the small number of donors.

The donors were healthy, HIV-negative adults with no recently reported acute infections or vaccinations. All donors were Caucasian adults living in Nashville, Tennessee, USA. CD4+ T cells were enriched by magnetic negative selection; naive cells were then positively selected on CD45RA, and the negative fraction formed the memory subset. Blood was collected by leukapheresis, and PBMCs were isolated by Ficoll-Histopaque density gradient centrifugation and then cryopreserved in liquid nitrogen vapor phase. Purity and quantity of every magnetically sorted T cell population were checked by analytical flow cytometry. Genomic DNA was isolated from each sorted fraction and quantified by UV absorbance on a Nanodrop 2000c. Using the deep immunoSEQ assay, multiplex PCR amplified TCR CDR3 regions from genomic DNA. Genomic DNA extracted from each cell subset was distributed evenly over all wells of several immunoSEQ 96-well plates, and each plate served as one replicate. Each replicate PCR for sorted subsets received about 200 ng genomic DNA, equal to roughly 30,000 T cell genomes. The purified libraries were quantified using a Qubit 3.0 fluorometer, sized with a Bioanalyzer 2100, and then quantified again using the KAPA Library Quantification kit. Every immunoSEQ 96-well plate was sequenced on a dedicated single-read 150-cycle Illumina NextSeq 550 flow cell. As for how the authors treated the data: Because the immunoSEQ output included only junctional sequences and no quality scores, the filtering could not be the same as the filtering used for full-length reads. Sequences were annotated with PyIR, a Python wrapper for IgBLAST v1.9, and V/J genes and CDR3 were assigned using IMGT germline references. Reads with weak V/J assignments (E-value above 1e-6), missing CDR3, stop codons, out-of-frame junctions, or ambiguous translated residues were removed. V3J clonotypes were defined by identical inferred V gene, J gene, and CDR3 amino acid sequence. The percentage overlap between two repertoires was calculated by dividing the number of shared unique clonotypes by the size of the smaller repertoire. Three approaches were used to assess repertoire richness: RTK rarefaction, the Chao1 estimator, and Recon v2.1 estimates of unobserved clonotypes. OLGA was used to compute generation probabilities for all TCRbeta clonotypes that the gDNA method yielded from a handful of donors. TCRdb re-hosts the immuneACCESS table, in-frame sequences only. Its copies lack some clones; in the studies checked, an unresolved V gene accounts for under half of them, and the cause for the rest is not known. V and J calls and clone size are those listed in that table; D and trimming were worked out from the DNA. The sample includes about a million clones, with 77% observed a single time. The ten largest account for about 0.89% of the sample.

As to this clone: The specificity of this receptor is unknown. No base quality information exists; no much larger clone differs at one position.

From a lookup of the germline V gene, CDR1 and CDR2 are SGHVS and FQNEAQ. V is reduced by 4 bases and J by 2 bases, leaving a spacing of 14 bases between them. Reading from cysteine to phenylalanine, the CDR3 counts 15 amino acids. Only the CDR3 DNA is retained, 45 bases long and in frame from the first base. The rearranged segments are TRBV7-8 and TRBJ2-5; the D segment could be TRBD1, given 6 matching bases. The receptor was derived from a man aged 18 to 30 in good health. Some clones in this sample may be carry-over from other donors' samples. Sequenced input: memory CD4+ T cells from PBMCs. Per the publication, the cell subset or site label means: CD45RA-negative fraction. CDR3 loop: CASSSRRGIQETQYF. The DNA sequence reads TGTGCCAGCAGCTCCCGAAGGGGGATTCAAGAGACCCAGTACTTC. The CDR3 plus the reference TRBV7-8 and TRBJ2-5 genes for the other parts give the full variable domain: GAGVSQSPRYKVAKRGQDVALRCDPISGHVSLFWYQQALGQGPEFLTYFQNEAQLDKSGLPSDRFFAERPEGSVSTLKIQRTQQEDSAVYLCASSSRRGIQETQYFGPGTRLLVL.